This T cell receptor (beta chain) originates from a study of control samples from healthy donors and cancer patients. Profiling relied on immunoSEQ multiplex PCR, and the TCRdb table lists in-frame clones only, not all of them. The sample contains about 170,000 clones, 93% of which appear only once. V was cut by 2 bases and J by 0 bases, with 10 bases left in between. Per the germline V gene, CDR1 is SEHNR and CDR2 is FQNEAQ (reference sequence). This CDR3 comprises 15 residues. V and J are TRBV7-9 and TRBJ1-1; D remains ambiguous. Material: blood. The clonotype comes from a woman aged 60 to 75 in good health. The CDR3 nucleotides are TGTGCCAGCAGCTTATCGGTACAGATGAACACTGAAGCTTTCTTT. Translating gives CASSLSVQMNTEAFF.